The 18 T cell receptor beta chains in this list originate from one sample, sequenced in a study of T cell repertoires in cytomegalovirus infection. TCRdb fed the reads into MiXCR, producing one record per CDR3 protein. Of about 440,000 distinct CDR3 sequences listed, roughly 30% are singletons. The material sequenced was PBMCs. All receptors come from a human donor in good health (CMV status not recorded). Some clones in this sample may be carry-over from other donors' samples.

The chain recombines TRBV20-1 with TRBJ2-7; no clear D gene. This CDR3 is 14 amino acids long. In germline, CDR1 is DFQATT, CDR2 SNEGSKA (reference sequence). Trimming shortened V by 6 bases and J by 0 bases, and 15 bases separated the two germline ends. The CDR3 protein is CSAQTPRGSYEQYF. The CDR3 coding sequence is TGCAGTGCCCAGACACCTCGAGGCTCCTACGAGCAGTACTTC.

The chain joins TRBV12-3 or TRBV12-4 to TRBJ1-4; a possible D gene is TRBD1 (6 bases). The CDR3 is made up of 14 amino acids. Deletions cut 5 bases from V and 8 bases from J, with 15 bases between. CDR3 coding DNA: TGTGCCAGCAGTCAGGACAGAAGATTAGAAAAACTGTTTTTT. Its translation: CASSQDRRLEKLFF.

V gene TRBV12-3 or TRBV12-4 combines with J gene TRBJ2-3; 15 nucleotides align to TRBD2. The V and J ends lost 1 base and 3 bases, in that order; junction bases with no gene match: 2. The CDR3 consists of 17 residues. CDR3 in DNA: TGTGCCAGCAGTTTAGGAGGACTAGCGGGGGGGACAGATACGCAGTATTTT. As protein: CASSLGGLAGGTDTQYF.

This chain links TRBV12-3 or TRBV12-4 with TRBJ2-3; weak D call: TRBD2 (5 bases). This CDR3 is built from 16 residues. The germline V and J ends were trimmed by 6 bases and 0 bases, with 16 bases remaining between them. CDR3 amino acids: CASSRTETLSTDTQYF. The CDR3 DNA reads as TGTGCCAGCAGCCGGACTGAAACGCTTAGCACAGATACGCAGTATTTT.

There are a few counts of this clonotype. This chain's CDR3 is CASSAILGGDTQYF. The CDR3, as DNA: TGTGCCAGCAGCGCCATCCTAGGGGGGGATACGCAGTATTTT. V usage is TRBV2 and J usage is TRBJ2-3, with D perhaps assigned TRBD1 or TRBD2 (6 bases each). Between the trimmed V and J ends, which lost 6 bases and 6 bases, there was a span of 16 bases. The CDR3 totals 14 residues. Germline loops: CDR1 SNHLY, CDR2 FYNNEI.

The chain combines TRBV27 with TRBJ1-2; TRBD1 aligns across 8 bases. J gave up 6 bases and V 5 bases, and 8 bases lay outside the gene matches. The CDR3 sequence is 14 residues long. The germline V gene encodes CDR1 MNHEY and CDR2 SMNVEV (reference sequence). CDR3 in amino acids: CASSTNRGGHGYTF. The CDR3, as DNA: TGTGCCAGCAGTACTAACAGGGGGGGACATGGCTACACCTTC.

The rearrangement links TRBV27 to TRBJ2-1; 7 nucleotides align to TRBD1. The CDR3 has 13 residues. Looked up from germline, CDR1 is MNHEY and CDR2 is SMNVEV (reference sequence). Unmatched junction bases numbered 8, after V lost 5 bases and J lost 10 bases. CDR3 nucleotide sequence: TGTGCCAGCAGTCCCGAAACAGGGGACGAGCAGTTCTTC. Its translation is CASSPETGDEQFF.

Regarding this clonotype: A read error may produce the germline difference seen at one junction end. The chain uses TRBV7-9 and TRBJ1-1; 8 bases match TRBD1. This CDR3 has 16 amino acids. CDR1 and CDR2 (germline): SEHNR, FQNEAQ (reference sequence). CDR3 protein: CASSSPDRGRSTEALF. The CDR3 DNA sequence: TGTGCCAGCAGCTCGCCCGACAGGGGACGGAGCACTGAAGCTTTATTT.

The rearrangement links TRBV7-9 to TRBJ2-7; maybe TRBD2 (5 bases). CDR3 size: 15 residues. V gave up 6 bases and J gave up 3 bases, with 18 bases separating them. Germline V gene lookup returns CDR1 SEHNR and CDR2 FQNEAQ (reference sequence). The chain's CDR3 is CASSPLTSGYYEQYF. CDR3 nucleotides: TGTGCCAGCAGTCCACTCACTAGTGGGTACTACGAGCAGTACTTC.

This clonotype came up many times. The CDR3 spells CASIRIETDHYGYTF. The CDR3 DNA follows: TGTGCCAGCATCAGAATTGAGACGGATCACTATGGCTACACCTTC. V and J are TRBV6-1 and TRBJ1-2; D not resolved. V was cut by 7 bases and J by 3 bases, with 18 bases left in between. The CDR3 is made up of 15 amino acids. Per the germline V gene, CDR1 is MNHNS and CDR2 is SASEGT.

This clonotype was detected only once. A much larger clone differs by one base, so this may be a read error. This chain joins TRBV7-2 and TRBJ2-5; TRBD2 aligns across 15 bases. Germline-derived CDR1 and CDR2 are SGHTA and FQGNSA. The ends lost 5 bases at V and 4 bases at J; junction bases unmatched: 5. The CDR3 is 16 amino acids. CDR3 sequence: CASSVKGLAGGETQYF. CDR3 in DNA: TGTGCCAGCAGCGTCAAGGGACTAGCGGGGGGAGAGACCCAGTACTTC.

The V and J genes are TRBV18 and TRBJ1-1, with 7 bases lining up with TRBD1. CDR1 and CDR2 from the germline V gene are KGHSH and LQKENI. The CDR3 covers 14 residues. The trim removed 3 bases at V and 2 bases at J, leaving 3 bases unmatched. In nucleotides, the CDR3 is TGTGCCAGCTCACCGGGACAGTATAACACTGAAGCTTTCTTT. Protein sequence: CASSPGQYNTEAFF.

This chain connects TRBV6-5 to TRBJ1-2; D is possibly TRBD1 (5 bases). V lost 2 bases and J 3 bases, leaving 13 bases between the germline ends. This CDR3 comprises 15 residues. Per the germline V gene, CDR1 is MNHEY and CDR2 is SVGAGI. CDR3 coding DNA: TGTGCCAGCAGTTACCGGGGGACCGCGGACTATGGCTACACCTTC. Translating gives CASSYRGTADYGYTF.

This clonotype was seen a few times. The chain has TRBV2 and TRBJ2-7; 8 positions agree with TRBD1. V lost 5 bases to trimming and J lost 6 bases; unmatched junction nucleotides: 6. This CDR3 has 13 residues. Looked up from germline, CDR1 is SNHLY and CDR2 is FYNNEI. CDR3 bases: TGTGCCAGCAGTCCGGGACAGGTCGGCGAGCAGTACTTC. Amino acid sequence: CASSPGQVGEQYF.

This clonotype was counted at least ten times. The rearrangement uses TRBV7-9 and TRBJ2-3; 7 nucleotides agree with TRBD1. Germline CDR1 is SEHNR and CDR2 is FQNEAQ (reference sequence). The CDR3 runs 18 residues. V trimming: 0 bases; J trimming: 0 bases; junction bases outside the gene matches: 9. The CDR3 sequence: CASSLARWDRSSTDTQYF. The DNA of the CDR3 is TGTGCCAGCAGCTTAGCCCGATGGGACAGATCTAGCACAGATACGCAGTATTTT.

The J gene is TRBJ1-1, the V gene TRBV5-1; D is unclear. The CDR3 length is 13 residues. The germline gives CDR1 SGHRS, CDR2 YFSETQ. V shed 3 bases and J shed 0 bases, with 6 bases lying between them. As DNA, the CDR3 is TGCGCCAGCAGCTCCTATATGAACACTGAAGCTTTCTTT. It encodes CASSSYMNTEAFF. Full variable domain (rest looked up from reference TRBV5-1 and TRBJ1-1): KAGVTQTPRYLIKTRGQQVTLSCSPISGHRSVSWYQQTPGQGLQFLFEYFSETQRNKGNFPGRFSGRQFSNSRSEMNVSTLELGDSALYLCASSSYMNTEAFFGQGTRLTVV.

The V gene is TRBV24-1, the J gene TRBJ2-3; D tentatively reads TRBD1 or TRBD2 (6 bases each). Between the trimmed V and J ends, which lost 4 bases and 5 bases, there was a span of 15 bases. The CDR3 loop spans 15 amino acids. From germline, CDR1 is KGHDR and CDR2 SFDVKD. CDR3 DNA sequence: TGTGCCACCAGTGACAGGTGGACAGCGGGAGATACGCAGTATTTT. It codes for CATSDRWTAGDTQYF.

This chain's CDR3 is CASSLHPGGVSNQPQHF. Written as DNA, the CDR3 is TGTGCCAGCAGCTTACATCCAGGGGGCGTTAGCAATCAGCCCCAGCATTTT. The chain carries TRBV7-2 and TRBJ1-5, with TRBD1 matching over 8 bases. This CDR3 contains 17 residues. J gave up 0 bases and V 2 bases, and 6 bases lay outside the gene matches. From germline, CDR1 is SGHTA and CDR2 FQGNSA. Filled out from reference TRBV7-2 and TRBJ1-5, the complete variable domain reads GAGVSQSPSNKVTEKGKDVELRCDPISGHTALYWYRQSLGQGLEFLIYFQGNSAPDKSGLPSDRFSAERTGGSVSTLTIQRTQQEDSAVYLCASSLHPGGVSNQPQHFGDGTRLSIL.